Shown below are 20 T cell receptor beta chains from a single sample sequenced in a study of shared T cell receptors in the human thymus. Repertoires were generated with immunoSEQ multiplex PCR, while TCRdb's copy carries only in-frame clones and drops some. Of approximately 580,000 clones in the sample, more than 75% were seen once. The same data also went into a second study, on human thymus T cells.

The specimen sequenced was thymocytes. These receptors were collected from a boy less than two years old with a congenital heart defect.

For the CDR3, the DNA is TGCAGCGTTGAAAGGACAGGGGATGTTGACACTGAAGCTTTCTTT. Its translation: CSVERTGDVDTEAFF. This chain links TRBV29-1 with TRBJ1-1; TRBD1 aligns across 9 bases. There are 15 residues in the CDR3. The J segment lost 3 bases and the V segment lost 2 bases, leaving 7 bases of the junction unmatched. Germline lookup yields CDR1 SQVTM and CDR2 ANQGSEA.

V usage is TRBV19 and J usage is TRBJ2-1; 7 bases match TRBD1. The CDR3 runs to 15 residues. CDR1 and CDR2 (germline): LNHDA, SQIVND (reference sequence). Trimming cost V 1 base and J 7 bases; bases outside gene matches: 7. For the CDR3, the DNA is TGTGCCAGTAGTATAGGAACAGGGGTTAAGAATGAGCAGTTCTTC. As protein: CASSIGTGVKNEQFF.

This clone occurred once. This chain uses TRBV11-1 with TRBJ2-1; 8 bases are a match to TRBD2. CDR1 is SGHAT, CDR2 FQDESV, per germline (reference sequence). This CDR3 is 15 amino acids long. The V segment lost 5 bases and the J segment 15 bases; nucleotides outside the gene matches: 18. The CDR3 sequence: CASSPRLGGGLGWFF. The CDR3 bases are TGTGCCAGCAGCCCACGACTCGGCGGGGGGCTCGGATGGTTCTTC.

The rearrangement links TRBV9 to TRBJ2-1; D remains ambiguous. The V end was cut by 0 bases, the J end by 2 bases, with 12 bases between. The CDR3 sequence is 16 residues long. The V gene's germline CDR1 is SGDLS and CDR2 YYNGEE. This chain's CDR3 is CASSVGVESPYNEQFF. The DNA of the CDR3 is TGTGCCAGCAGCGTAGGGGTGGAGAGCCCCTACAATGAGCAGTTCTTC.

This CDR3 is CASSLAVGGRDYGYTF. For the CDR3, the DNA is TGCGCCAGCAGCTTGGCCGTAGGGGGACGGGACTATGGCTACACCTTC. The chain links TRBV5-1 to TRBJ1-2; tentatively, D is TRBD1 (6 bases). The CDR3 has 16 residues. Germline V gene data show CDR1 as SGHRS and CDR2 as YFSETQ. V lost 0 bases, J lost 3 bases, and 15 bases lay in between.

There are a few counts of this clone. V usage is TRBV19 and J usage is TRBJ2-3; the D is unclear. V lost 5 bases to trimming and J lost 4 bases, with 4 bases between them. The CDR3 is 11 amino acids. The V gene's germline CDR1 is LNHDA and CDR2 SQIVND (reference sequence). CDR3 in amino acids: CASSEADTQYF. In nucleotides, the CDR3 is TGTGCCAGTAGTGAGGCAGATACGCAGTATTTT.

The genes are TRBV29-1 and TRBJ2-3; 11 positions match TRBD2. V lost 7 bases to trimming and J lost 4 bases; unmatched junction nucleotides: 7. The CDR3 loop spans 14 amino acids. Germline CDR1 and CDR2: SQVTM and ANQGSEA. DNA for the CDR3: TGCAGCGCGCCGGTTAGCGGGAGGGCAGATACGCAGTATTTT. Protein product: CSAPVSGRADTQYF.

This chain joins TRBV5-1 and TRBJ2-7, with 7 bases matching TRBD2. The length of the CDR3 is 16 residues. Losses at the gene ends were 5 bases for V and 4 bases for J; bases not matched to a gene: 15. Germline CDR1 reads SGHRS; CDR2 reads YFSETQ. As DNA, the CDR3 is TGCGCCAGCAGTCTGGGTTGCGGGAGATGTGGTTACGAGCAGTACTTC. The encoded protein is CASSLGCGRCGYEQYF.

This clone was counted between two and nine times. The chain is built from TRBV11-2 and TRBJ2-7, with TRBD2 matching over 10 bases. With V trimmed by 5 bases and J by 4 bases, 8 bases remained unmatched. CDR1 is SGHAT, CDR2 FQNNGV, per germline. This CDR3 has 15 residues. CDR3 in DNA: TGTGCCAGCAGCCGCCCGGGACTAGCGCTTTACGAGCAGTACTTC. Translating it yields CASSRPGLALYEQYF.

Only one count was recorded for this clone. The chain links TRBV14 to TRBJ2-7, with D tentatively TRBD2 (6 bases). Trimming took off 5 bases at V and 3 bases at J, with 17 bases between the two ends. Per germline, CDR1 SGHDN and CDR2 FVKESK. CDR3 length: 15 amino acids. The CDR3 region is CASSYGRESDYEQYF. DNA for the CDR3: TGTGCCAGCAGCTATGGCCGGGAGTCTGACTACGAGCAGTACTTC.

With regard to this clone: Other DNA sequences within the sample encode an identical CDR3. The rearrangement joins TRBV7-9 to TRBJ1-1; D is undetermined. Germline V gene data show CDR1 as SEHNR and CDR2 as FQNEAQ (reference sequence). The germline V and J ends were trimmed by 3 bases and 1 base, with 9 bases remaining between them. This CDR3 is built from 14 residues. The CDR3 bases are TGTGCCAGCAGCTTGGGCCAACCGAACACTGAAGCTTTCTTT. This gives the protein CASSLGQPNTEAFF.

This chain joins TRBV5-1 and TRBJ1-2, with no clear D. Germline CDR1 SGHRS, CDR2 YFSETQ. With 0 bases removed from V and 4 bases from J, the gap between germline ends came to 10 bases. CDR3 length: 14 amino acids. CDR3 DNA: TGCGCCAGCAGCTTGGGCGGCATAGGCTATGGCTACACCTTC. Encoded protein: CASSLGGIGYGYTF. Variable domain in full (rest from reference TRBV5-1 and TRBJ1-2): KAGVTQTPRYLIKTRGQQVTLSCSPISGHRSVSWYQQTPGQGLQFLFEYFSETQRNKGNFPGRFSGRQFSNSRSEMNVSTLELGDSALYLCASSLGGIGYGYTFGSGTRLTVV.

The sample holds one count of this clone. J is TRBJ1-2 and V is TRBV6-1; 7 nucleotides align to TRBD1. CDR3 length equals 13 residues. In germline, CDR1 is MNHNS, CDR2 SASEGT. The J segment lost 4 bases and the V segment lost 3 bases, leaving 2 bases of the junction unmatched. CDR3 amino acids: CASSERQGYGYTF. The CDR3 coding sequence is TGTGCCAGCAGTGAGCGACAGGGCTATGGCTACACCTTC.

The rearrangement joins TRBV30 to TRBJ2-1; 12 bases agree with TRBD2. Germline V lookup: CDR1 GTSNPN, CDR2 SVGIG (reference sequence). The CDR3 extends over 18 amino acids. Germline trimming cut 0 bases from V and 7 bases from J; bases unmatched to any gene: 13. The CDR3 DNA follows: TGTGCCTGGAGTGTACGGACTAGCGGGACCCAATGCCCTAATGAGCAGTTCTTC. Its translation is CAWSVRTSGTQCPNEQFF. Full variable domain (remainder filled in from reference TRBV30 and TRBJ2-1): SQTIHQWPATLVQPVGSPLSLECTVEGTSNPNLYWYRQAAGRGLQLLFYSVGIGQISSEVPQNLSASRPQDRQFILSSKKLLLSDSGFYLCAWSVRTSGTQCPNEQFFGPGTRLTVL.

This clone has more than one count but fewer than ten. The chain links TRBV7-9 to TRBJ2-1; D is perhaps TRBD2 (5 bases). The CDR3 covers 17 residues. V lost 1 base and J 5 bases, leaving 18 bases between the germline ends. Per the germline V gene, CDR1 is SEHNR and CDR2 is FQNEAQ (reference sequence). The CDR3 reads CASSLGTGSLLNNEQFF. In DNA, the CDR3 is TGTGCCAGCAGCTTAGGTACGGGGTCTCTACTAAACAATGAGCAGTTCTTC.

This chain links TRBV12-5 with TRBJ2-3; D ambiguous. V was cut by 2 bases and J by 0 bases, with 9 bases left in between. Germline assignment: CDR1 LGHNT and CDR2 FRNRAP. The length of the CDR3 is 15 residues. The CDR3 protein is CASGLSEISTDTQYF. The CDR3 region has the DNA TGTGCTAGTGGTTTGTCGGAGATTAGCACAGATACGCAGTATTTT.

The chain couples TRBV27 to TRBJ1-1; the match to TRBD1 covers 7 bases. The CDR3 covers 15 residues. Germline loops: CDR1 MNHEY, CDR2 SMNVEV (reference sequence). After removal of 3 bases from V and 4 bases from J, the junction contained 8 bases not matched to a gene. As DNA, the CDR3 is TGTGCCAGCAGTTTCCAGCGTGACAGGGCCACTGAAGCTTTCTTT. Its translation is CASSFQRDRATEAFF.

The chain has TRBV5-8 and TRBJ1-3; TRBD1 is a possible D gene (6 bases). Germline V gene sequence: CDR1 SGHTS, CDR2 YDEGEE. The CDR3 length is 17 residues. V was clipped by 4 bases and J by 0 bases, with 17 bases between them. In DNA form, the CDR3 reads TGTGCCAGCAGCATAAAACAGGGTAGGGCCTCTGGAAACACCATATATTTT. Translated: CASSIKQGRASGNTIYF.

This clone turned up a few times. V usage is TRBV15 and J usage is TRBJ1-2, with TRBD1 matching over 8 bases. CDR1 is LNHNV and CDR2 is YYDKDF in the germline V gene (reference sequence). V shed 0 bases, J shed 4 bases, and the junction held 4 bases outside the gene matches. This CDR3 is 15 amino acids long. The CDR3 DNA sequence: TGTGCCACCAGCAGAGATGAGGACAGGGCCTATGGCTACACCTTC. Its protein is CATSRDEDRAYGYTF.

The chain links TRBV5-1 to TRBJ2-2; D remains unclear. Between the trimmed V and J ends, which lost 2 bases and 2 bases, there was a span of 4 bases. From germline, CDR1 is SGHRS and CDR2 YFSETQ. The CDR3 is made up of 13 amino acids. The CDR3, as DNA: TGCGCCAGCAGCTTTCGTAACACCGGGGAGCTGTTTTTT. Its translation is CASSFRNTGELFF.